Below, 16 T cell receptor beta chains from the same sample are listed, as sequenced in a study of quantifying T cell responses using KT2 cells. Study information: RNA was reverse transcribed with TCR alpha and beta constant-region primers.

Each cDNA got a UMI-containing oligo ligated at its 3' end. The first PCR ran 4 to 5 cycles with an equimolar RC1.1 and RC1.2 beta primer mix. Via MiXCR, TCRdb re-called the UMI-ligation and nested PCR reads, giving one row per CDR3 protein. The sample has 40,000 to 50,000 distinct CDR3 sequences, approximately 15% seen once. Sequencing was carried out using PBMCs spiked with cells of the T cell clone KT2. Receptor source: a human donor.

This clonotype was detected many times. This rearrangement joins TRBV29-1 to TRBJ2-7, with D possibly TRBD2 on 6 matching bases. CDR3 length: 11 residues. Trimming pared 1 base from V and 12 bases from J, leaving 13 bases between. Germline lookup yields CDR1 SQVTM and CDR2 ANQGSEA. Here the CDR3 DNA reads TGCAGCGTTGAAGTGCGGACTATGCCGTACTTC. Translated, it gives CSVEVRTMPYF.

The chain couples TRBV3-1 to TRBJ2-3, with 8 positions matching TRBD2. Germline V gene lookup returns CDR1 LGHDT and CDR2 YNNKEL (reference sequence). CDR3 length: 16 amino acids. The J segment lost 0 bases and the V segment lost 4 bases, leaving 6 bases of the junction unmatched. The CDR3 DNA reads TGTGCCAGCAGCCCCTGGACTAGCTCAAGCACAGATACGCAGTATTTT. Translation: CASSPWTSSSTDTQYF.

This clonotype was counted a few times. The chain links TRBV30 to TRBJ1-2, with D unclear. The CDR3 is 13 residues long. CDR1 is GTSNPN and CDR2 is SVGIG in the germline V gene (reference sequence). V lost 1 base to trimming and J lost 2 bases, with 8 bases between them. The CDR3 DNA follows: TGTGCCTGGAGTGAACTCGGGAACTATGGCTACACCTTC. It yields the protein CAWSELGNYGYTF.

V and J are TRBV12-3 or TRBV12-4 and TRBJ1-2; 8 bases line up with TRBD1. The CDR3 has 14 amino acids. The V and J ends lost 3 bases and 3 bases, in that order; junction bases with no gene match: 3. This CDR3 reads CASSFGQGDYGYTF. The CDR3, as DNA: TGTGCCAGCAGTTTTGGACAGGGCGACTATGGCTACACCTTC.

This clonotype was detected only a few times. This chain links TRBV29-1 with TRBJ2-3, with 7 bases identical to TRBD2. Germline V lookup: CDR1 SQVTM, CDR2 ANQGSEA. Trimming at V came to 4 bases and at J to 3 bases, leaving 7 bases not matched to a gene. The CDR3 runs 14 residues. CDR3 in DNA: TGCAGCGTTGGTACGGGAGGATGGACAGATACGCAGTATTTT. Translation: CSVGTGGWTDTQYF.

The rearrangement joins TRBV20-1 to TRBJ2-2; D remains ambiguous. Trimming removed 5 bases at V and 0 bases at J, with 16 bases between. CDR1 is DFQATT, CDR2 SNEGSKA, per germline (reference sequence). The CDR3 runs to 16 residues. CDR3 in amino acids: CSASLVRRANTGELFF. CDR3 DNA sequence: TGCAGTGCTTCCTTAGTGCGCCGCGCGAACACCGGGGAGCTGTTTTTT.

The CDR3: CASKPNSGNTIYF. The CDR3 DNA is TGTGCCAGCAAACCCAACTCTGGAAACACCATATATTTT. The rearrangement links TRBV6-1 to TRBJ1-3; D remains unclear. V was pared by 7 bases and J by 0 bases, with 7 bases between. The length of the CDR3 is 13 residues. The germline V gene encodes CDR1 MNHNS and CDR2 SASEGT.

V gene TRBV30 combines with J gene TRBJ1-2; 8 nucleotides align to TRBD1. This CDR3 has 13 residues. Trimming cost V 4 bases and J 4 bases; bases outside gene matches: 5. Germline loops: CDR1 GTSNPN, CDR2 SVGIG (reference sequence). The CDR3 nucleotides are TGTGCCTGGACCCGGACAGGGCCCTATGGCTACACCTTC. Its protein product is CAWTRTGPYGYTF.

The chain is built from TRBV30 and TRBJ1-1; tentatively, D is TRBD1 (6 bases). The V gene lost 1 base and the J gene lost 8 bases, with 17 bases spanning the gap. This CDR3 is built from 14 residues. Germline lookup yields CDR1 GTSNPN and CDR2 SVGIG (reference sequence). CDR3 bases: TGTGCCTGGAGTGACTACAGGGTTGGAGAAGAAGCTTTCTTT. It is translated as CAWSDYRVGEEAFF.

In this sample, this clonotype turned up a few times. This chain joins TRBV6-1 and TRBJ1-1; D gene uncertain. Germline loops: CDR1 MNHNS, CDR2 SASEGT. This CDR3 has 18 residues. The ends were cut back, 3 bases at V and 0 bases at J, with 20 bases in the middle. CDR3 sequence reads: CASSDRATGSGVNTEAFF. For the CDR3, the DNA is TGTGCCAGCAGTGATAGGGCTACGGGCTCCGGGGTGAACACTGAAGCTTTCTTT.

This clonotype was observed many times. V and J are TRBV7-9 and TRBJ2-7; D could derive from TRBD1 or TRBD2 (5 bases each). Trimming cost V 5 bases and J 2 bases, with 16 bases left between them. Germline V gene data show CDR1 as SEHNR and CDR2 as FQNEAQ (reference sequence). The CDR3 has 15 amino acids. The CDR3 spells CASSPGHRTTYEQYF. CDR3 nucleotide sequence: TGTGCCAGCAGCCCGGGGCACAGAACAACCTACGAGCAGTACTTC.

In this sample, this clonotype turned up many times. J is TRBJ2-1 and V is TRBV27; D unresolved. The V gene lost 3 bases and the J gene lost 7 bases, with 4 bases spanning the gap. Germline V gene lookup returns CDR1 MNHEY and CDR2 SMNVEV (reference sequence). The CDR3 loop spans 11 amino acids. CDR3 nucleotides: TGTGCCAGCAGTTTGGGGAATGAGCAGTTCTTC. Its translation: CASSLGNEQFF.

CDR3: CASSLLTGEFGNQPQHF. Written as DNA, the CDR3 is TGTGCCAGCAGCCTACTTACGGGGGAGTTCGGCAATCAGCCCCAGCATTTT. The rearrangement uses TRBV7-3 and TRBJ1-5, with TRBD1 as a possible D gene (5 bases). Trimming stripped 5 bases from V and 2 bases from J, with 19 bases between. Germline CDR1 and CDR2: SGHTA and FQGTGA. This CDR3 contains 17 residues. Full variable domain (outside the CDR3, taken from reference TRBV7-3 and TRBJ1-5): GAGVSQTPSNKVTEKGKYVELRCDPISGHTALYWYRQSLGQGPEFLIYFQGTGAADDSGLPNDRFFAVRPEGSVSTLKIQRTERGDSAVYLCASSLLTGEFGNQPQHFGDGTRLSIL.

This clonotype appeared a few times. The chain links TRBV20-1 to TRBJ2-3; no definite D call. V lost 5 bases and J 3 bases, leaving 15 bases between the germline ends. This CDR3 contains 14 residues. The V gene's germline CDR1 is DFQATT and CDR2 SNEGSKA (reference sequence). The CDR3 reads CSAANRVGTDTQYF. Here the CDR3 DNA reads TGCAGTGCTGCGAACCGAGTGGGGACAGATACGCAGTATTTT.

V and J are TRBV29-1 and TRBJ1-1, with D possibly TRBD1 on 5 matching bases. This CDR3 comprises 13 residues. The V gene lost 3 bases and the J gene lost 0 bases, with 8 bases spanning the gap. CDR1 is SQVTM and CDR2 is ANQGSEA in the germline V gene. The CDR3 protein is CSVEEGMNTEAFF. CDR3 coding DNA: TGCAGCGTTGAGGAGGGGATGAACACTGAAGCTTTCTTT.

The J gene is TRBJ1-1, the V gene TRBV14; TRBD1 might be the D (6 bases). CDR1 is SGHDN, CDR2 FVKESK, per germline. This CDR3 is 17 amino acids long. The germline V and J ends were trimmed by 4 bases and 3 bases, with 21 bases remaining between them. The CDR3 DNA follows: TGTGCCAGCAGCCCTACAGGGTGGGGTGCGAAGGACACTGAAGCTTTCTTT. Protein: CASSPTGWGAKDTEAFF.